This T cell receptor (beta chain) emerged from a study of identifying expanded T cells in peripheral blood. Study-level findings and limits: Over approximately two and four weeks, about 15 and 18 clones changed, versus around 1.2 between replicates.

The table came from immunoSEQ multiplex PCR; TCRdb's copy has only in-frame clones and leaves some out. The sample includes 100,000 to 150,000 clones, about 88% of them seen just once. Comment on this clone: Its antigen is unidentified.

The V and J ends lost 9 bases and 3 bases, in that order; junction bases with no gene match: 10. The CDR3 runs to 14 residues. CDR1 and CDR2 (germline): MNHNS, SASEGT. The sequence was collected from a person aged 18 to 69 in good health. The sample taken for sequencing was blood. This chain connects TRBV6-1 to TRBJ2-7; 8 bases map to TRBD1. As DNA, the CDR3 is TGTGCCAGTGAATCGAGCAGGGGGCTCTACGAGCAGTACTTC. Encoded protein: CASESSRGLYEQYF.